This record concerns one TCR beta chain sequence. Together with a sample-barcoded 5' primer, a J-beta primer mix was included in a second PCR lasting roughly 6 to 12 cycles. TCRdb processed the 5' RACE reads anew with MiXCR; each CDR3 protein has one entry. Of some 1.5 million distinct CDR3 sequences in the sample, 28% were seen once. The data stem from a study of blood T cells in healthy people across ages. The CDR3 totals 14 residues. Germline trimming cut 5 bases from V and 0 bases from J; bases unmatched to any gene: 4. Germline CDR1 SGHVS, CDR2 FQNEAQ. This sequence joins TRBV7-8 and TRBJ2-7; 7 bases fit TRBD2. Material: blood. This clonotype originated in a woman aged 30 to 39 in good health. CDR3 region: CASSRAGLSYEQYF. Written as DNA, the CDR3 is TGTGCCAGCAGCCGAGCGGGACTCTCCTACGAGCAGTACTTC. Full variable domain (missing parts from reference TRBV7-8 and TRBJ2-7): GAGVSQSPRYKVAKRGQDVALRCDPISGHVSLFWYQQALGQGPEFLTYFQNEAQLDKSGLPSDRFFAERPEGSVSTLKIQRTQQEDSAVYLCASSRAGLSYEQYFGPGTRLTVT.